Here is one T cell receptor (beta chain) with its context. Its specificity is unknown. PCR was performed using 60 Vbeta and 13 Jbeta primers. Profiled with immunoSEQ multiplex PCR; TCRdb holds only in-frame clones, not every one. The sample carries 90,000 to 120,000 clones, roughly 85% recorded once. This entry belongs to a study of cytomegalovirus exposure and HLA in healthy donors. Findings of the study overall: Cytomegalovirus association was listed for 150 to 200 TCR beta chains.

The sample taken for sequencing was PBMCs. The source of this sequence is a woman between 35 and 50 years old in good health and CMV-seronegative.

The DNA of the CDR3 is TGTGCCTGGACTGACAGGGTTTATGGCTACACCTTC. As protein: CAWTDRVYGYTF. V gene TRBV30 combines with J gene TRBJ1-2, with 7 bases matching TRBD1. Looked up from germline, CDR1 is GTSNPN and CDR2 is SVGIG (reference sequence). Trimming took 4 bases from V and 5 from J; bases not matched to a gene: 4. This CDR3 contains 12 residues.